These 16 T cell receptor beta chains share one sample of origin, sequenced in a study of CD8+ T cells in alopecia areata. Treatment described: oral pan-JAK inhibitor, 5-10 mg twice daily. Extraction and reverse transcription of RNA yielded cDNA as the sequencing template. Libraries were prepared by immunoSEQ multiplex PCR; TCRdb keeps only in-frame clonotypes and omits some of them. Here the sample spans roughly 220,000 clones, 35% to 40% being singletons. This specimen was CD4+ T cells sorted from blood, taken around week 31, from a patient treated with tofacitinib. The origin of the receptors is a human donor with alopecia areata.

The chain has TRBV25-1 and TRBJ1-2; D gene unclear. The length of the CDR3 is 14 residues. Trimming cost V 3 bases and J 8 bases, with 16 bases left between them. CDR1 MGHDK and CDR2 SYGVNS come from the germline V gene. For the CDR3, the DNA is TGTGCCAGCAGTGATCGGGGTCGATTTTTCGGCTACACCTTC. Its translation: CASSDRGRFFGYTF.

This sequence joins TRBV6-5 and TRBJ2-7, with D perhaps TRBD1 (6 bases). Trimming took 6 bases from V and 4 from J, leaving 13 bases between them. The CDR3 has 13 amino acids. The germline V gene has CDR1 MNHEY and CDR2 SVGAGI. The CDR3 is CASRPRQAYEQYF. Here the CDR3 DNA reads TGTGCCAGCAGACCTCGACAGGCGTACGAGCAGTACTTC.

This clone was picked up a small number of times. The rearrangement joins TRBV29-1 to TRBJ1-3; possible D gene TRBD1, 5 bases. This CDR3 has 13 residues. Trimming took 7 bases from V and 3 from J, leaving 13 bases between them. In germline, CDR1 is SQVTM, CDR2 ANQGSEA. CDR3 in DNA: TGCAGCGCAGCCAGGGTGAATGGAAACACCATATATTTT. Translated: CSAARVNGNTIYF. The full variable domain, rest sourced from reference TRBV29-1 and TRBJ1-3, is SAVISQKPSRDICQRGTSLTIQCQVDSQVTMMFWYRQQPGQSLTLIATANQGSEATYESGFVIDKFPISRPNLTFSTLTVSNMSPEDSSIYLCSAARVNGNTIYFGEGSWLTVV.

This clone was observed a few times. Additional DNA sequences in this sample encode the identical CDR3. V gene TRBV29-1 combines with J gene TRBJ1-1; 8 bases map to TRBD1. The CDR3 has 15 residues. Germline V gene data show CDR1 as SQVTM and CDR2 as ANQGSEA. J gave up 4 bases and V 4 bases, and 11 bases lay outside the gene matches. CDR3 nucleotide sequence: TGCAGCGTTGTTTATCCTGGACAGGGAGGCACTGAAGCTTTCTTT. Translation gives CSVVYPGQGGTEAFF.

This sequence joins TRBV7-2 and TRBJ2-1; 8 bases map to TRBD2. V trimming: 1 base; J trimming: 9 bases; junction bases outside the gene matches: 11. The CDR3 is made up of 16 amino acids. The germline V gene has CDR1 SGHTA and CDR2 FQGNSA. Written as DNA, the CDR3 is TGTGCCAGCAGCTTAGGGGGCAGCGGGAGACTTGGTGAGCAGTTCTTC. Translation: CASSLGGSGRLGEQFF.

This clone was observed a few times. The chain is built from TRBV6-6 and TRBJ2-5; TRBD1 agrees at 10 bases. The CDR3 runs to 16 residues. V lost 6 bases, J lost 1 base, and 8 bases stayed unmatched. CDR1 and CDR2 (germline): MNHNY, SVGAGI (reference sequence). CDR3 loop: CASRFSWTGGQETQYF. The CDR3, as DNA: TGTGCCAGCAGGTTTAGCTGGACAGGGGGCCAAGAGACCCAGTACTTC.

This clone came up many times. The gene calls are TRBV19 and TRBJ2-1; D might be TRBD2 (6 bases). The length of the CDR3 is 14 residues. Per the germline V gene, CDR1 is LNHDA and CDR2 is SQIVND (reference sequence). V was shortened by 3 bases and J by 4 bases, with 10 bases between the two germline ends. CDR3 residues: CASSIGDFYNEQFF. The DNA for the CDR3 is TGTGCCAGTAGTATCGGGGACTTTTACAATGAGCAGTTCTTC.

This clone was observed a few times. This sequence joins TRBV6-5 and TRBJ2-3; D unresolved. The germline V gene has CDR1 MNHEY and CDR2 SVGAGI. V lost 6 bases to trimming and J lost 4 bases, with 11 bases between them. The CDR3 is 13 amino acids. This CDR3 reads CASSWKRADTQYF. CDR3 nucleotide sequence: TGTGCCAGCAGCTGGAAAAGAGCAGATACGCAGTATTTT.

The chain couples TRBV7-2 to TRBJ2-7; no definite D call. Trimming left V 6 bases short and J 2 bases short, with 20 bases between. The CDR3 spans 16 residues. The germline V gene encodes CDR1 SGHTA and CDR2 FQGNSA. The DNA for the CDR3 is TGTGCCAGCAGTCTTCGACTCCCCCCTTGGACCTACGAGCAGTACTTC. Protein sequence: CASSLRLPPWTYEQYF. Full variable domain (outside the CDR3, taken from reference TRBV7-2 and TRBJ2-7): GAGVSQSPSNKVTEKGKDVELRCDPISGHTALYWYRQSLGQGLEFLIYFQGNSAPDKSGLPSDRFSAERTGGSVSTLTIQRTQQEDSAVYLCASSLRLPPWTYEQYFGPGTRLTVT.

This clone turned up a few times. This chain uses TRBV29-1 with TRBJ2-7; TRBD2 is a possible D gene (5 bases). The V gene's germline CDR1 is SQVTM and CDR2 ANQGSEA. V was cut by 3 bases and J by 0 bases, with 9 bases left in between. This CDR3 has 13 amino acids. The CDR3 reads CSVERLNSYEQYF. The CDR3 bases are TGCAGCGTTGAGAGACTAAACTCCTACGAGCAGTACTTC.

This clone showed up just a few times. This chain links TRBV2 with TRBJ2-3; D possibly matches TRBD1 or TRBD2 (6 bases each). The CDR3 is 15 amino acids. From germline, CDR1 is SNHLY and CDR2 FYNNEI. V was cut by 4 bases and J by 2 bases, with 13 bases left in between. CDR3 DNA sequence: TGTGCCAGCAGTGGGAAGGGGGGTCCCACAGATACGCAGTATTTT. Protein product: CASSGKGGPTDTQYF.

J is TRBJ2-1 and V is TRBV5-6; the D gene could be TRBD1 or TRBD2 (5 bases each). The germline CDR1 and CDR2 sequences are SGHDT and YYEEEE. The V end lost 6 bases, the J end lost 7 bases, and 17 bases lay between the germline ends. CDR3 length: 14 residues. CDR3 protein: CASNKGPYGNEQFF. CDR3 sequence (DNA): TGTGCCAGCAATAAGGGACCGTATGGGAATGAGCAGTTCTTC.

The chain has TRBV4-1 and TRBJ1-2, with 7 nucleotides matching TRBD1. The CDR3 has 14 residues. Germline values: CDR1 MGHRA, CDR2 YSYEKL. Trimming removed 4 bases from V and 4 bases from J; junction bases left unmatched: 6. CDR3 protein: CASSPPDRIYGYTF. DNA of the CDR3: TGCGCCAGCAGCCCTCCGGACAGGATCTATGGCTACACCTTC.

This chain uses TRBV11-2 with TRBJ2-1, with D perhaps TRBD2 (6 bases). Trimming took off 5 bases at V and 1 base at J, with 21 bases between the two ends. The CDR3 totals 18 residues. Germline V lookup: CDR1 SGHAT, CDR2 FQNNGV. CDR3 sequence reads: CASSRSLGGRGSYNEQFF. CDR3 in DNA: TGTGCCAGCAGCCGGTCCCTTGGGGGACGGGGGTCCTACAATGAGCAGTTCTTC.

The CDR3 here is CASSHRQQGTAYNEQFF. The CDR3 nucleotides read TGCGCCAGCAGCCATCGGCAACAGGGGACAGCATACAATGAGCAGTTCTTC. The chain recombines TRBV4-1 with TRBJ2-1; 7 bases match TRBD1. The junction had 12 bases not matched to a gene; V was cut back by 3 bases and J by 4 bases. This CDR3 is built from 17 residues. The germline CDR1 and CDR2 sequences are MGHRA and YSYEKL.

This clone came up a few times. V and J are TRBV6-5 and TRBJ2-3, with unresolved D. The CDR3 is made up of 12 amino acids. Trimming cost V 6 bases and J 0 bases, with 4 bases left between them. From germline, CDR1 is MNHEY and CDR2 SVGAGI. The CDR3 coding sequence is TGTGCCAGCAGACATAGCACAGATACGCAGTATTTT. This gives the protein CASRHSTDTQYF.